This TCR beta chain comes out of a study of regulatory T cells in long-lasting Graves disease. Time point of the sample: newly diagnosed GD, antithyroid drugs for less than 3 months. TCR sequences were obtained from RNA taken from PBMCs. This clonotype was counted at least ten times. The antigen is unknown. The study's findings and limits: Patients with persistent disease shared some 3,000 public clonotypes, outpacing the roughly 970 shared by new patients.

Losses at the gene ends were 10 bases for V and 7 bases for J; bases not matched to a gene: 15. Germline CDR1 is MNHNS and CDR2 is SASEGT. The CDR3 is 14 amino acids. CDR3 regions were amplified by Arm-PCR using iRepertoire HTBI primers to build TCR beta libraries. TCRdb analysed the multiplex PCR reads with MiXCR anew, one entry per CDR3 protein. The sample carries around 500,000 distinct CDR3 sequences, around 12% recorded once. The same sample was also used in a study of T cells in Graves' hyperthyroidism and ophthalmopathy. According to that study: Diagnosis relied on clinical symptoms, serum thyroxine and TRAb, thyroid ultrasound and orbital computed tomography. HTBI primers drove first-round RT-PCR of the TCR CDR3. In blood, most of the thyroid clonotypes expanded above 0.001 were also present.

This TCR was recovered from a woman aged 25-40 years with Graves disease. Sequenced here: peripheral blood mononuclear cells (PBMCs), sampled at new diagnosis, from a patient treated with antithyroid drugs. The chain combines TRBV6-1 with TRBJ2-7; TRBD1 matches 8 bases. The CDR3 loop is CATTPTGGGGEQYF. CDR3 bases: TGTGCCACCACGCCTACAGGGGGTGGAGGGGAGCAGTACTTC.